Reported below is one TCR beta chain. In the original workflow: For nucleated cells, counts were estimated from reference gene primer amplification. Sequencing used immunoSEQ multiplex PCR; TCRdb keeps in-frame clones, though not all of them. The V and J calls and clone size were taken over from that table, and D and trimming were inferred from the DNA. The sample carries about 170,000 clones, 70% to 85% recorded once. The trim removed 6 bases at V and 2 bases at J, leaving 5 bases unmatched. This CDR3 contains 14 residues. The germline V gene has CDR1 LGHNT and CDR2 FRNRAP. This specimen comes from a study of blood T cell repertoires in COVID-19. Whole-study context: COVID-19 samples, acute and convalescent, were from the United States, Italy and Spain.

V is TRBV12-5 and J is TRBJ2-3; 7 nucleotides line up with TRBD2. The sequenced material came from peripheral blood. The source is a woman of 80 years or more with acute or convalescent COVID-19. The CDR3: CASGRTSYTDTQYF. The CDR3 DNA sequence: TGTGCTAGTGGCAGGACTAGTTACACAGATACGCAGTATTTT.